This T cell receptor (beta chain) was sequenced in a study of STAT5B mutations in CD4+ large granular lymphocyte leukemia. About the research overall: Among healthy controls, a particular HLA allele went with more CDR3 'QG' motifs.

The study's findings and limits: TRBV06-family usage was enriched in top patient clones (8/27) versus controls (2/35).

Germline values: CDR1 SGHTA, CDR2 FQGNSA. Trimming cost V 3 bases and J 7 bases, with 7 bases left between them. The CDR3 totals 12 residues. Controls came from buffy coats of healthy blood donors. Remarks on this clone: Its antigen is not identified.

The data were produced by immunoSEQ multiplex PCR, yet TCRdb's version contains in-frame clones alone and is incomplete. The sample has fewer than 45,000 clones; approximately 72% are singletons. The V gene is TRBV7-2, the J gene TRBJ1-5; no firm D call. The clonotype was recovered from a human donor in good health. Material for sequencing was CD4+ T cells from blood buffy coats. The DNA for the CDR3 is TGTGCCAGCAGCTTTCCCGGACAGCCCCAGCATTTT. Residues: CASSFPGQPQHF.